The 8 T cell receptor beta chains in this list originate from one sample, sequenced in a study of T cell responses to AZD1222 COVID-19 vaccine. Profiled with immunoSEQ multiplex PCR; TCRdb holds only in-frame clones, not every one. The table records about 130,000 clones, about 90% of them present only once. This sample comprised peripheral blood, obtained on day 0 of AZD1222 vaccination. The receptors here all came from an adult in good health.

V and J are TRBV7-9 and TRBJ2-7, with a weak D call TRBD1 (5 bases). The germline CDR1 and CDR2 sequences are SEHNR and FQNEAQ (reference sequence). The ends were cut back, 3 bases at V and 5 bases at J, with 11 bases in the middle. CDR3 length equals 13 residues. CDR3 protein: CASSLVGAHEQYF. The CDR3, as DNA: TGTGCCAGCAGCTTGGTAGGGGCCCACGAGCAGTACTTC.

CDR3 loop: CASTIDSSYEQYF. In nucleotides, the CDR3 is TGCGCCAGCACAATAGACAGCTCCTACGAGCAGTACTTC. The chain employs TRBV5-1 and TRBJ2-7, with D tentatively TRBD1 (5 bases). The CDR3 totals 13 residues. The germline V gene encodes CDR1 SGHRS and CDR2 YFSETQ. Trimming removed 6 bases from V and 0 bases from J, with 10 bases in between.

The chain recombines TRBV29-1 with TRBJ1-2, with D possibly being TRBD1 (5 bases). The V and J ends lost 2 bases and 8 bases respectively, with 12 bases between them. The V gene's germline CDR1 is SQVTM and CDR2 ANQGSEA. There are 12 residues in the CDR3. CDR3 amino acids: CSVEKAGKGYTF. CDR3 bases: TGCAGCGTTGAAAAGGCAGGGAAAGGCTACACCTTC.

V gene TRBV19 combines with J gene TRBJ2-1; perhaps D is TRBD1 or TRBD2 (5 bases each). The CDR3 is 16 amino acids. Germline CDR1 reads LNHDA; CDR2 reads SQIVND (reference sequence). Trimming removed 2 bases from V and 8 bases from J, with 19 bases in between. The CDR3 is CASSISQQQGRDEQFF. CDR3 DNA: TGTGCCAGTAGTATATCCCAACAGCAGGGACGGGATGAGCAGTTCTTC.

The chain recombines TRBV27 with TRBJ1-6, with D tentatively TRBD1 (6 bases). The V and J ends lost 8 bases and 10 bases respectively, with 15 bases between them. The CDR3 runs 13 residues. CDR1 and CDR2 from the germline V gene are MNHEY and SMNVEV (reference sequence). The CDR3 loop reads CASSPSRGSPLHF. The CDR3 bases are TGTGCCAGCTCCCCGTCCAGGGGATCACCCCTCCACTTT.

The CDR3 DNA sequence: TGTGCCAGCAGTTTAAGCTCCGGACGCGGCTACACCTTC. The encoded protein is CASSLSSGRGYTF. The V call is TRBV28, the J call TRBJ1-2, with D uncertain. Germline CDR1 MDHEN, CDR2 SYDVKM. The CDR3 contains 13 residues. V lost 2 bases and J 8 bases, leaving 12 bases between the germline ends.

This CDR3 is CASSYSSHQPQHF. The CDR3 nucleotides read TGTGCCAGCAGTTACTCGTCGCATCAGCCCCAGCATTTT. The chain combines TRBV6-5 with TRBJ1-5, with unresolved D. Between the trimmed V and J ends, which lost 0 bases and 5 bases, there was a span of 5 bases. This CDR3 comprises 13 residues. Germline CDR1 reads MNHEY; CDR2 reads SVGAGI.

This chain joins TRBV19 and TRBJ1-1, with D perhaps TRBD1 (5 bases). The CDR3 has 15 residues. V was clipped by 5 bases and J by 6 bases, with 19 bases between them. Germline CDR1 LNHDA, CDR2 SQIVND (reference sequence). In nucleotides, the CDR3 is TGTGCCAGTAGTGCCTTGGGGGAGTGGGTTGCTGAAGCTTTCTTT. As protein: CASSALGEWVAEAFF.